Below, one TCR beta chain is given with its context. Antigen: not known. Using genomic DNA as the template, TCR beta VDJ and CDR3 profiling was carried out. TCRdb processed the reads anew with MiXCR; each CDR3 protein has one entry. The sample lists under 200,000 distinct CDR3 sequences, 45% to 55% occurring once. This specimen comes from a study of CD8+CD57+ T cells in acquired aplastic anemia. Background on the study: Sorted CD4+ and CD8+ cells gave a mean 3.2 ug DNA, range 0.2 to 27.4 ug.

Notes on the study in general: In common between the patients and the controls were approximately 28 CD8+ CDR3 sequences. A significant difference in CD8+ Simpson's diversity between patients and controls was not found.

CDR1 is SGHRS, CDR2 YFSETQ, per germline. This CDR3 spans 20 amino acids. V gave up 4 bases and J gave up 7 bases, with 33 bases separating them. Sequencing involved patients with CD8+CD57+ cell expansion previously shown by flow cytometry. Each patient gave a blood sample that was collected before any therapy had been received. Sequenced: sorted CD4+, CD8+, or CD8+CD57+ T cells (not recorded which) from PBMCs. The TCR comes from a human donor with aplastic anemia. The J gene is TRBJ1-5, the V gene TRBV5-1; possible D gene TRBD1, 5 bases. In DNA, the CDR3 is TGCGCCAGCAGCCCGAGGGGCCCCCCGGTCGACCGAGGATGGTTGCAGCCCCAGCATTTT. It translates to CASSPRGPPVDRGWLQPQHF.